This TCR beta chain emerged from a study of sequential checkpoint blockade in melanoma (dated by TCRdb to the late 2010s). General notes on the study: Patients were assigned by 1:1 randomization to either first-line nivolumab followed by ipilimumab (arm A) or ipilimumab followed by nivolumab (arm B). Maintenance nivolumab came after each of the two trial sequences.

What this sample's treatment or condition label stands for: randomized to nivolumab then ipilimumab (arm A) or the reverse (arm B). Prior DNA-damaging chemotherapy had not been received by any trial patient. Live CD3+CD8+ cells negative for CD19 and CD56 were sorted from thawed PBMCs on a FACS Aria II flow cytometer. The samples were obtained from melanoma patients enrolled in CheckMate 064, an open-label, randomized phase II trial testing sequential checkpoint blockade. Peripheral blood mononuclear cells were collected by leukapheresis, purified using Ficoll-Paque, and frozen in human serum containing approximately 9.6% DMSO. Immediately after sorting, the purity of the sorted blood CD3+CD8+ cells was confirmed to be >98%, and DNA was then extracted. Overall results and qualifications from the work: The response-prediction model combining TCR metrics and mutation burden needs validation in larger, independent patient cohorts.

TCRbeta CDR3 regions were immunosequenced from genomic DNA with the immunoSEQ Assay. Before high-throughput sequencing, genomic DNA was amplified using bias-controlled multiplex PCR. Per the original workflow: To quantify the absolute abundance of each unique TCRbeta CDR3 region, the sequences were collapsed and filtered. Clonality, defined as 1 minus Pielou's evenness, was calculated using productive rearrangements only. Clones with significantly greater frequencies in on-treatment versus baseline samples were identified using a previously published method. Here the immuneACCESS table is served through TCRdb, limited to in-frame sequences with V and J called. Missing clones are a known gap in these copies; in checked studies unresolved V genes cover under half, and the rest lacks a known reason. From that table come the V and J calls and clone size; the DNA was used to work out D and trimming. In all, the sample holds tens of thousands of clones, and over 80% of those were seen once. The top ten hold 25% to 35% of the sample.

CDR1 and CDR2 are read off the germline V gene as LGHNA and YSLEER. The CDR3 runs 14 amino acids, cysteine and phenylalanine included. Solely the CDR3 DNA is kept, with 42 bases framed from the first base. Trimmed from V: 4 bases; trimmed from J: 3 bases; junction bases lacking a gene match: 1. Points on this clone: Its antigen is still unknown. Base quality data are lacking; no much larger clone is found one base away.

Sample: CD8+ T cells sorted from blood (inferred from file names), taken from a patient given nivolumab and ipilimumab in sequence. This sequence uses TRBV4-3 and TRBJ2-1; the junction holds 9 bases that match TRBD1. This clonotype was obtained from a human donor with melanoma. The CDR3 sequence is CASSPGQGYNEQFF. The DNA sequence is as follows: TGCGCCAGCAGCCCGGGACAGGGCTACAATGAGCAGTTCTTC.